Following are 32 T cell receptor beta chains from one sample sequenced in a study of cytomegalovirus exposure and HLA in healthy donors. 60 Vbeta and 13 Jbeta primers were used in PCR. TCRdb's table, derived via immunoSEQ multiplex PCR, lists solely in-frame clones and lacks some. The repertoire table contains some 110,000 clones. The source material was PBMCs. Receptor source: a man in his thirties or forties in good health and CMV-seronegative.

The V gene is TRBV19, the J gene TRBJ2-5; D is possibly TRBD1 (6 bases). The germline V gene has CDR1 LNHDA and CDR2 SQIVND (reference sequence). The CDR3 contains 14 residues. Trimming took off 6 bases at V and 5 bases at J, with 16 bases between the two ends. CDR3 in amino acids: CASRASGVRETQYF. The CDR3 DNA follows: TGTGCCAGTAGGGCTTCAGGGGTCCGGGAGACCCAGTACTTC.

This CDR3 is CASSLQGPINPANTGELFF. DNA for the CDR3: TGTGCCAGCAGTTTACAGGGGCCCATCAACCCCGCGAACACCGGGGAGCTGTTTTTT. J is TRBJ2-2 and V is TRBV27; D is possibly TRBD1 (6 bases). CDR3 length: 19 amino acids. Germline V gene lookup returns CDR1 MNHEY and CDR2 SMNVEV (reference sequence). The V end was cut by 2 bases, the J end by 0 bases, with 19 bases between.

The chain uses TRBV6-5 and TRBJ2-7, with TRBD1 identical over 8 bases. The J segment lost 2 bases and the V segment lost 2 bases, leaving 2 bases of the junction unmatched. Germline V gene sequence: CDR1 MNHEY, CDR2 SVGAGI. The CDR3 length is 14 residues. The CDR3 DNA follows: TGTGCCAGCAGTTACCAGGACAGGGCCTACGAGCAGTACTTC. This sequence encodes CASSYQDRAYEQYF.

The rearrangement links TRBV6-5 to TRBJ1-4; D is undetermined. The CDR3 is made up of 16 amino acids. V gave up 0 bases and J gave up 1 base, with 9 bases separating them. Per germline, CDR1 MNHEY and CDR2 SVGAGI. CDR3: CASSYSGSGTNEKLFF. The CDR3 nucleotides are TGTGCCAGCAGTTACTCAGGGAGTGGAACTAATGAAAAACTGTTTTTT.

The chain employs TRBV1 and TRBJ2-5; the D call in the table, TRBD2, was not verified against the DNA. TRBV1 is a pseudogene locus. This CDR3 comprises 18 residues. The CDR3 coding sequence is TGCACCAGCAGCCAAGAGGTACGACTAGCGGGGGGGCAAGAGACCCAGTACTTC. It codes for CTSSQEVRLAGGQETQYF.

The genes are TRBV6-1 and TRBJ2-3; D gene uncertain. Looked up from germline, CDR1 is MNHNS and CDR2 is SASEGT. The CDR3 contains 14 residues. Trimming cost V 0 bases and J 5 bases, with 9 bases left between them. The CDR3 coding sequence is TGTGCCAGCAGTGAAGCGGGCAGTCGAGATACGCAGTATTTT. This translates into CASSEAGSRDTQYF.

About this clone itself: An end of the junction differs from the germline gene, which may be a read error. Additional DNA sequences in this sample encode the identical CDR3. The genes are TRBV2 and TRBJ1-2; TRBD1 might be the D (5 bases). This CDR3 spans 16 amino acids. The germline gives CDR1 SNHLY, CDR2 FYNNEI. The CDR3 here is CASSEFVGRANYGYTF. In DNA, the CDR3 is TGTGCCAGCAGTGAATTCGTTGGCAGGGCTAACTATGGCTACACCTTT.

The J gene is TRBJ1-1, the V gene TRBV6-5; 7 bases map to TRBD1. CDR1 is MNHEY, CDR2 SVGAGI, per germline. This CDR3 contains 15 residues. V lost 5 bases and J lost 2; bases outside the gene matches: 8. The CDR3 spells CASSPNRGYNTEAFF. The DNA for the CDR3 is TGTGCCAGCAGTCCTAACAGGGGTTACAACACTGAAGCTTTCTTT.

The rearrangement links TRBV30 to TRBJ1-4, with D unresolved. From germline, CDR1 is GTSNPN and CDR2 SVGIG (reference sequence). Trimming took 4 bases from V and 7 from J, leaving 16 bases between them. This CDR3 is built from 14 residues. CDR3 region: CAWNQDGLSEKLFF. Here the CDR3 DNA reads TGTGCCTGGAACCAGGACGGACTAAGTGAAAAACTGTTTTTT.

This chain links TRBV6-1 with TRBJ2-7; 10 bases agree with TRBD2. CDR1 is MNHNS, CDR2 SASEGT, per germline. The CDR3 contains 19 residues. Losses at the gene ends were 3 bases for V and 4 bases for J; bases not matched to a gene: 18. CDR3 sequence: CASSDRSGSSGGPPYEQYF. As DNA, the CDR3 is TGTGCCAGCAGTGATCGGTCCGGTAGTAGCGGGGGGCCCCCATACGAGCAGTACTTC.

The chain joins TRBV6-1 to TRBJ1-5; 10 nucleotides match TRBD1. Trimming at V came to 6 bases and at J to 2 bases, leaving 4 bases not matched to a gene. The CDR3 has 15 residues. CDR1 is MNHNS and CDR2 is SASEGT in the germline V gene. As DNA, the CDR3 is TGTGCCAGCAGAGCCGGGACAGGGGGCAATCAGCCCCAGCATTTT. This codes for CASRAGTGGNQPQHF.

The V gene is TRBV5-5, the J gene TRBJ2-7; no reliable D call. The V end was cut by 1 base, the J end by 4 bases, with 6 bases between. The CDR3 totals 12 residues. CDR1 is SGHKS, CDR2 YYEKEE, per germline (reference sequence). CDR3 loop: CASSLSSYEQYF. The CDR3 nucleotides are TGTGCCAGCAGCTTGTCCAGTTACGAGCAGTACTTC.

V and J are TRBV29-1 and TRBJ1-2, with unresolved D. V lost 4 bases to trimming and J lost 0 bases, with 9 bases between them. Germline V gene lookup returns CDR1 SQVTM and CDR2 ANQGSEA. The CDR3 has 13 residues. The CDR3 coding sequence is TGCAGCGTTGTTAGCGGACCTAACTATGGCTACACCTTC. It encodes CSVVSGPNYGYTF. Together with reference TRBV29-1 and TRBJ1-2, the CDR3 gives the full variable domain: SAVISQKPSRDICQRGTSLTIQCQVDSQVTMMFWYRQQPGQSLTLIATANQGSEATYESGFVIDKFPISRPNLTFSTLTVSNMSPEDSSIYLCSVVSGPNYGYTFGSGTRLTVV.

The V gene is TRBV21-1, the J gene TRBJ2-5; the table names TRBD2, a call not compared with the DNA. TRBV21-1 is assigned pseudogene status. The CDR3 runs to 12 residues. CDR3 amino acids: CASTRREETQYF. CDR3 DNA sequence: TGTGCCAGCACCCGTAGAGAAGAGACCCAGTACTTC.

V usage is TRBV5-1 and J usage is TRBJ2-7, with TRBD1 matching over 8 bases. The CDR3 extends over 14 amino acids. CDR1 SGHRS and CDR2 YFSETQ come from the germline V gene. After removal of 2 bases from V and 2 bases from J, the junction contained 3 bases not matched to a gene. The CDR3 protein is CASSLRTGPYEQYF. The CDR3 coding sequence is TGCGCCAGCAGCTTACGGACAGGGCCCTACGAGCAGTACTTC.

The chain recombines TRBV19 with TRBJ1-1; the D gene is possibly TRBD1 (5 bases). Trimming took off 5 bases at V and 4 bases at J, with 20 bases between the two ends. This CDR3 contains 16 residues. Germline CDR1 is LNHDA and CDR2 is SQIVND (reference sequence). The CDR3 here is CASSSARPLGGTEAFF. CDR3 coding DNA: TGTGCCAGTAGTTCTGCCAGGCCTCTGGGGGGCACTGAAGCTTTCTTT.

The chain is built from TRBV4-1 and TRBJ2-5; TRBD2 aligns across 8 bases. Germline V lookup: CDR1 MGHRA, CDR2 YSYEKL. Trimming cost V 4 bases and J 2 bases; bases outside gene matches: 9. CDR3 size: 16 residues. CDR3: CASSPTGRGVQETQYF. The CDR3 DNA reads TGCGCCAGCAGCCCGACGGGGCGGGGGGTTCAAGAGACCCAGTACTTC.

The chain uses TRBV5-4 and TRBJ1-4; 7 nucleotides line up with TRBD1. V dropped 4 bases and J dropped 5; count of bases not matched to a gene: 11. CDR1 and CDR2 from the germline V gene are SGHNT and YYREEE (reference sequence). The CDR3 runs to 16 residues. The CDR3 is CASSDSPGQLNEKLFF. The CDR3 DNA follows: TGTGCCAGCAGCGATTCCCCGGGACAGCTAAATGAAAAACTGTTTTTT.

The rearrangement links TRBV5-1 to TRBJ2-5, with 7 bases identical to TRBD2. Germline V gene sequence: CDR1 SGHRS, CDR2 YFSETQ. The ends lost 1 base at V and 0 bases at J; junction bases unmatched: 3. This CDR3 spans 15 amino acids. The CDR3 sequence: CASSLSGVNQETQYF. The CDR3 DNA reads TGCGCCAGCAGCTTGAGCGGGGTTAACCAAGAGACCCAGTACTTC.

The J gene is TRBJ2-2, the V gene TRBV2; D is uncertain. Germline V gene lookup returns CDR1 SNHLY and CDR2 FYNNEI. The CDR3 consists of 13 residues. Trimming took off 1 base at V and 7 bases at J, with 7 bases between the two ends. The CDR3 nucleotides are TGTGCCAGCAGTGAAGTTGGCGGCGGGGAGCTGTTTTTT. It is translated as CASSEVGGGELFF.

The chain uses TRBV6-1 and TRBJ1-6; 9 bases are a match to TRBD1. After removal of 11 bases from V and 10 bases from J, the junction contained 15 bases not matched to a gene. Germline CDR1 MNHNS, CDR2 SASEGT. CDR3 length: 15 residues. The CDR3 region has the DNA TGTGCCGGGGGACAGGGCCCAGGGGGAGGATCACCCCTCCACTTT. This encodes CAGGQGPGGGSPLHF.

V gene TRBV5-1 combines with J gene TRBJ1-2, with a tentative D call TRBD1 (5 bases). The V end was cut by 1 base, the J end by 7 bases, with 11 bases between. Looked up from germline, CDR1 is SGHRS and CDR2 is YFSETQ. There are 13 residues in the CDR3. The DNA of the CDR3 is TGCGCCAGCAGCTTGAATGGGGCTGGTGGCTACACCTTC. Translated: CASSLNGAGGYTF.

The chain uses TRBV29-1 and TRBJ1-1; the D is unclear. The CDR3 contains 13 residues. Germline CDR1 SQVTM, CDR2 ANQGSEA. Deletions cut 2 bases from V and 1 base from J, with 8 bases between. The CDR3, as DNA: TGCAGCGTTGAATACAGACAGAACACTGAAGCTTTCTTT. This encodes CSVEYRQNTEAFF.

CDR3 bases: TGTGCCAGCAGCCCTGGGACAGGCGTTGGCGAGCAGTACTTC. Protein sequence: CASSPGTGVGEQYF. The chain couples TRBV7-8 to TRBJ2-5, with 8 nucleotides matching TRBD1. Matching the DNA end better, TRBJ2-7 makes the J call doubtful. The CDR3 contains 14 residues. Germline-derived CDR1 and CDR2 are SGHVS and FQNEAQ.

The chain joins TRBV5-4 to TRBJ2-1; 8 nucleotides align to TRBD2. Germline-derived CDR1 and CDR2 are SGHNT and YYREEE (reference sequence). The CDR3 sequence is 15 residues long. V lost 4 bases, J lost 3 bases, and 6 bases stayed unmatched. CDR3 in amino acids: CASSVAGSLYNEQFF. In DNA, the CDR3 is TGTGCCAGCAGCGTAGCGGGGTCGCTCTACAATGAGCAGTTCTTC. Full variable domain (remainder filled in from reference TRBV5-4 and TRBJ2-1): ETGVTQSPTHLIKTRGQQVTLRCSSQSGHNTVSWYQQALGQGPQFIFQYYREEENGRGNFPPRFSGLQFPNYSSELNVNALELDDSALYLCASSVAGSLYNEQFFGPGTRLTVL.

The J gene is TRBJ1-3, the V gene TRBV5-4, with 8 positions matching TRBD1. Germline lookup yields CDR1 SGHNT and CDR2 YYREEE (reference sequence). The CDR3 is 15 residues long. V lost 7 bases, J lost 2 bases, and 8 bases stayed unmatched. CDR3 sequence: CASRSQGAAGNTIYF. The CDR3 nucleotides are TGTGCCAGCCGCAGTCAGGGGGCTGCTGGAAACACCATATATTTT. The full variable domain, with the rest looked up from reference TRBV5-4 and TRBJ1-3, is ETGVTQSPTHLIKTRGQQVTLRCSSQSGHNTVSWYQQALGQGPQFIFQYYREEENGRGNFPPRFSGLQFPNYSSELNVNALELDDSALYLCASRSQGAAGNTIYFGEGSWLTVV.

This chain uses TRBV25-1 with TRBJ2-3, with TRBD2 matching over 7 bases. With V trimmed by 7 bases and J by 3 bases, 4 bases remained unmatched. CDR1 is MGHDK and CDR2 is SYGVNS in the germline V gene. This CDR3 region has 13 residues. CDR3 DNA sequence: TGTGCCAGCACCCCCGGGGGGACAGATACGCAGTATTTT. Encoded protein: CASTPGGTDTQYF.

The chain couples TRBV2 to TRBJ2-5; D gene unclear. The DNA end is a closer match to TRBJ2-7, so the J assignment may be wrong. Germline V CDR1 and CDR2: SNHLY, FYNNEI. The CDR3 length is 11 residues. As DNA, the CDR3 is TGTGCCAGCAGTGTGCACCACGAGCAGTACTTC. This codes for CASSVHHEQYF.

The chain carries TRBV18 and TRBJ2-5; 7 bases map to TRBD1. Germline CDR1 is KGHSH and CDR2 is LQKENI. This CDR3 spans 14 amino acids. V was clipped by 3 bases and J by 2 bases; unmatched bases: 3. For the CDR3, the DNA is TGTGCCAGCTCACCGGCCAGGGGGCAAGAGACCCAGTACTTC. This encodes CASSPARGQETQYF.

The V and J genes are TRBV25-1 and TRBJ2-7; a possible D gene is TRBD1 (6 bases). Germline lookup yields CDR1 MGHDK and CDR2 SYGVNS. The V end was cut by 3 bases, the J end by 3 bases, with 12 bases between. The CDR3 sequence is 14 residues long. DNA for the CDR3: TGTGCCAGCAGTGAGGGGACACCTGTCTACGAGCAGTACTTC. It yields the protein CASSEGTPVYEQYF.

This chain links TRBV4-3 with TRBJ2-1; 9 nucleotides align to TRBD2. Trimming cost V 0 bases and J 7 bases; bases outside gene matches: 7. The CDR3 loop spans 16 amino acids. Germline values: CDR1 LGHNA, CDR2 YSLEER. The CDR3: CASSQDPAGGLNEQFF. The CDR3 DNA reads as TGCGCCAGCAGCCAAGATCCCGCGGGGGGGCTGAATGAGCAGTTCTTC.

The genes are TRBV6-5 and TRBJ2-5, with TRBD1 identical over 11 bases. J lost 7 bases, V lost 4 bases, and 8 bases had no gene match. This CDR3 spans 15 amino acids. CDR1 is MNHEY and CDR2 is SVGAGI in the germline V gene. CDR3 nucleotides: TGTGCCAGCAGTTCCGGGACAGGGGGTAGCGGGACCCAGTACTTC. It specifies CASSSGTGGSGTQYF.